The 6 T cell receptor beta chains given below trace back to one sample, sequenced in a study of neurological immune-mediated disorders. MiXCR, run by TCRdb on the 5' RACE reads, gives a single entry per CDR3 protein. This table holds 45,000 to 60,000 distinct CDR3 sequences, about 12% found once. The sample's time point: longitudinal time-point 3. Sequenced sample: PBMCs. These receptors were collected from a male donor with HTLV-1-associated myelopathy (HAM/TSP).

In this sample, this clonotype turned up many times. This chain connects TRBV20-1 to TRBJ2-1; the match to TRBD2 covers 8 bases. The CDR3 is 14 residues long. V was clipped by 8 bases and J by 0 bases; unmatched bases: 6. Germline CDR1 and CDR2: DFQATT and SNEGSKA (reference sequence). CDR3 DNA: TGCAGTACCCGGGGGGGGGCCTCCTACAATGAGCAGTTCTTC. Amino acid sequence: CSTRGGASYNEQFF.

This chain links TRBV18 with TRBJ1-1, with D uncertain. Germline-derived CDR1 and CDR2 are KGHSH and LQKENI. The CDR3 runs to 13 residues. Between the trimmed V and J ends, which lost 2 bases and 7 bases, there was a span of 11 bases. The CDR3 protein is CASSPGMAIEAFF. The CDR3 nucleotides read TGTGCCAGCTCACCAGGAATGGCGATTGAAGCTTTCTTT.

At least ten counts were recorded for this clonotype. The J gene is TRBJ1-2, the V gene TRBV5-1; TRBD1 aligns across 7 bases. The CDR3 extends over 13 amino acids. The J segment lost 3 bases and the V segment lost 5 bases, leaving 4 bases of the junction unmatched. Germline loops: CDR1 SGHRS, CDR2 YFSETQ. This CDR3 reads CASRIGTDYGYTF. For the CDR3, the DNA is TGCGCCAGCAGGATTGGGACAGACTATGGCTACACCTTC.

The chain uses TRBV7-2 and TRBJ2-1; D perhaps matches TRBD2 (5 bases). Trimming shortened V by 5 bases and J by 10 bases, and 12 bases separated the two germline ends. CDR1 and CDR2 from the germline V gene are SGHTA and FQGNSA. The CDR3 has 12 residues. The chain's CDR3 is CASSAGLYEQFF. Written as DNA, the CDR3 is TGTGCCAGCAGCGCGGGCTTGTACGAGCAGTTCTTC.

The chain links TRBV20-1 to TRBJ1-5, with 7 bases fitting TRBD1. CDR3 length: 14 residues. After removal of 5 bases from V and 3 bases from J, the junction contained 7 bases not matched to a gene. Germline CDR1 and CDR2: DFQATT and SNEGSKA (reference sequence). The CDR3 DNA follows: TGCAGTGCTGGGACAGTATTCGTCAATCAGCCCCAGCATTTT. The encoded protein is CSAGTVFVNQPQHF.

This clonotype has at least ten counts. The gene calls are TRBV5-1 and TRBJ2-5; 8 nucleotides align to TRBD1. The V gene end was trimmed by 0 bases and the J gene end by 2 bases; junction bases not matched to a gene: 3. The length of the CDR3 is 15 residues. In germline, CDR1 is SGHRS, CDR2 YFSETQ. The CDR3: CASSLVGTGQETQYF. In nucleotides, the CDR3 is TGCGCCAGCAGCTTGGTGGGGACAGGTCAAGAGACCCAGTACTTC. The full variable domain, its missing parts supplied by reference TRBV5-1 and TRBJ2-5, is KAGVTQTPRYLIKTRGQQVTLSCSPISGHRSVSWYQQTPGQGLQFLFEYFSETQRNKGNFPGRFSGRQFSNSRSEMNVSTLELGDSALYLCASSLVGTGQETQYFGPGTRLLVL.